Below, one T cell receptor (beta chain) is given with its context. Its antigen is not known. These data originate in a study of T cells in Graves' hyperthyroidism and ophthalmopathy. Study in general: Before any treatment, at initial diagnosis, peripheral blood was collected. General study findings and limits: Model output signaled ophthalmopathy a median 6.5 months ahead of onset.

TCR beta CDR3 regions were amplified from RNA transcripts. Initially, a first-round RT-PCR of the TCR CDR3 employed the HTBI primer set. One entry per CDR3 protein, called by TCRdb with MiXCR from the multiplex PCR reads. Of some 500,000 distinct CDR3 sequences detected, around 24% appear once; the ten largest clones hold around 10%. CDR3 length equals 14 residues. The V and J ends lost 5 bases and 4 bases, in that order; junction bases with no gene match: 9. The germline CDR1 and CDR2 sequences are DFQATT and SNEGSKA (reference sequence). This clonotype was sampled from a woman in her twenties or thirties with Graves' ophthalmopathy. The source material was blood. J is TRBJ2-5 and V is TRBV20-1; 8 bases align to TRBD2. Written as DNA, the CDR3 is TGCAGTGCTCGACCCAGCGGGGGAGGAGAGACCCAGTACTTC. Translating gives CSARPSGGGETQYF.